This T cell receptor (beta chain) is from a study of shared clonotypes between healthy human individuals. Looking at the study overall: Donors were a couple of women and a few men aged 18 to 49.

The CDR3 loop spans 14 amino acids. V lost 0 bases and J lost 7; bases outside the gene matches: 3. Germline CDR1 reads SGHRS; CDR2 reads YFSETQ. CD45RO+ cells joined CCR7-negative CD45RA+ TemRA cells to form CD8 memory. This clone was recorded once. What it binds is not known. Study-wide results and caveats: Memory subsets generally showed lower estimated richness than naive subsets. For sorted subsets, rarefaction showed incomplete sequencing despite large depth.

Assay used: immunoSEQ multiplex PCR; TCRdb lists only in-frame clones, some missing. The profile shows about 380,000 clones, around 96% of them singletons. The gene calls are TRBV5-1 and TRBJ1-2, with 10 bases matching TRBD1. Material for sequencing was memory CD8+ T cells sorted from blood. Subset given: CD45RO+ cells pooled with CCR7-negative TemRA cells. The TCR was taken from a man aged 30 to 45 in good health. CDR3 sequence: CASSLGQGAGGYTF. In DNA, the CDR3 is TGCGCCAGCAGCTTGGGACAGGGGGCTGGTGGCTACACCTTC.